Detailed here is one TCR beta chain. The antigen is undetermined. Clones were sequenced by immunoSEQ multiplex PCR, and TCRdb holds only the in-frame ones, with some missing. The table records about 180,000 clones, approximately 88% of them present only once. The data stem from a study of Ad26.COV2.S vaccination and SARS-CoV-2 variants. Notes on the study in general: The TCR breadth and depth analyses may have produced an underestimate of total T cell responses. Vaccine recipients surpassed placebo recipients in spike-specific TCR breadth.

This TCR derives from a human donor who had recovered from COVID-19. Sequencing was performed on peripheral blood, taken after recovery from COVID-19.

The CDR3 DNA reads TGTGCTAGTTCGGCAGGGTCCTACGAGCAGTACTTC. Amino acid sequence: CASSAGSYEQYF. The chain carries TRBV12-5 and TRBJ2-7, with a tentative D call TRBD1 (5 bases). Germline V gene lookup returns CDR1 LGHNT and CDR2 FRNRAP. V shed 8 bases and J shed 1 base, with 9 bases lying between them. This CDR3 spans 12 amino acids.